Sequencing of this TCR beta chain was carried out in a study of control samples from healthy donors and cancer patients. Using immunoSEQ multiplex PCR, the repertoire was profiled, and TCRdb retains in-frame clones only, with some absent. The table records roughly 59,000 clones, 80% to 95% of them present only once. CDR1 SEHNR and CDR2 FQNEAQ come from the germline V gene (reference sequence). Trimming removed 0 bases from V and 7 bases from J, with 10 bases in between. The CDR3 is 14 amino acids. The specimen was PBMCs. The source is a man in his forties with colorectal cancer. The chain joins TRBV7-9 to TRBJ2-1; D may be TRBD1 (6 bases). DNA of the CDR3: TGTGCCAGCAGCTTAGCCAGGGGTGGGAATGAGCAGTTCTTC. Translating gives CASSLARGGNEQFF.